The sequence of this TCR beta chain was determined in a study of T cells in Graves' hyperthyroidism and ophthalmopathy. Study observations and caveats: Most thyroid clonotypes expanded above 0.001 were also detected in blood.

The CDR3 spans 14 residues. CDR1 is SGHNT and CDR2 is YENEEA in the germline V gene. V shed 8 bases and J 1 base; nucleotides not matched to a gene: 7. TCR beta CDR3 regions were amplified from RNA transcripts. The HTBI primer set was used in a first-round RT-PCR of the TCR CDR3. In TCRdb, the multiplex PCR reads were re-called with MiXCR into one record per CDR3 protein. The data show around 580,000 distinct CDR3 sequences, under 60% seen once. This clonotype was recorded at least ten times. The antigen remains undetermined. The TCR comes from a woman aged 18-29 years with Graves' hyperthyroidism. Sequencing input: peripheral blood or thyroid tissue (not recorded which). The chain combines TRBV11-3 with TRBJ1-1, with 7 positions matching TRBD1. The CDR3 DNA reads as TGTGCCAGCCGAGCTCGACAGGGGAACACTGAAGCTTTCTTT. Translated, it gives CASRARQGNTEAFF. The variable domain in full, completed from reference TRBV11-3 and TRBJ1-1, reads EAGVVQSPRYKIIEKKQPVAFWCNPISGHNTLYWYLQNLGQGPELLIRYENEEAVDDSQLPKDRFSAERLKGVDSTLKIQPAELGDSAVYLCASRARQGNTEAFFGQGTRLTVV.